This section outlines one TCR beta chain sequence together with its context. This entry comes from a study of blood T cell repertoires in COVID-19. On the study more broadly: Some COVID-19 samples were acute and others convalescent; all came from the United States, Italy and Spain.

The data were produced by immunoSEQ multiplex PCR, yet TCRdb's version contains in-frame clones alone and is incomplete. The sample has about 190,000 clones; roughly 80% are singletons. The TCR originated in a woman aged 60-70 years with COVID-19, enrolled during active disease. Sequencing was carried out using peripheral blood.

As DNA, the CDR3 is TGTGCCAGCAGCTTAGCTAGCGGGAGGGCCAATGAGCAGTTCTTC. It specifies CASSLASGRANEQFF. V usage is TRBV7-9 and J usage is TRBJ2-1; 11 bases are a match to TRBD2. With 0 bases clipped from V and 6 bases from J, the junction kept 1 base outside the gene matches. Germline V gives CDR1 SEHNR, CDR2 FQNEAQ (reference sequence). CDR3 size: 15 residues.